This entry lists 6 T cell receptor beta chains sequenced from one sample in a study of cytomegalovirus exposure and HLA in healthy donors. Researchers ran the PCR with 60 Vbeta and 13 Jbeta primers. Clones were sequenced by immunoSEQ multiplex PCR, and TCRdb holds only the in-frame ones, with some missing. This sample carries 150,000 to 200,000 clones, 75% to 85% of them seen once, and the ten largest clones take 2.2%. The sequenced material came from PBMCs. These receptors were taken from a woman aged 25-40 years in good health and CMV-seronegative.

Here the CDR3 reads CASSETTGSLYGYTF. CDR3 DNA: TGTGCCAGCAGTGAAACAACAGGGTCTCTCTATGGCTACACCTTC. The chain joins TRBV6-1 to TRBJ1-2; possibly TRBD1 for D (6 bases). This CDR3 comprises 15 residues. Germline CDR1 reads MNHNS; CDR2 reads SASEGT. The V gene lost 2 bases and the J gene lost 4 bases, with 14 bases spanning the gap.

This chain uses TRBV6-1 with TRBJ1-2; no clear D gene. The V end was cut by 1 base, the J end by 2 bases, with 11 bases between. Germline CDR1 is MNHNS and CDR2 is SASEGT. The CDR3 is 15 residues long. The CDR3 coding sequence is TGTGCCAGCAGTGAAGAGGTGGAGACCAACTATGGCTACACCTTC. Protein: CASSEEVETNYGYTF.

This clone is a singleton in its sample. The CDR3 region is CASSPYGTGAYVEQYF. For the CDR3, the DNA is TGTGCCAGCTCACCATACGGGACAGGGGCTTACGTCGAGCAGTACTTC. V and J are TRBV18 and TRBJ2-7, with 10 bases aligning to TRBD1. This CDR3 contains 16 residues. CDR1 and CDR2 (germline): KGHSH, LQKENI. J gave up 6 bases and V 2 bases, and 10 bases lay outside the gene matches.

V and J are TRBV14 and TRBJ2-7; 11 positions match TRBD2. The CDR3 is made up of 15 amino acids. Germline CDR1 reads SGHDN; CDR2 reads FVKESK. V gave up 4 bases and J gave up 2 bases; unmatched junction bases: 4. The CDR3 spells CASSPGLAETYEQYF. The CDR3 nucleotides are TGTGCCAGCAGCCCGGGACTAGCGGAGACCTACGAGCAGTACTTC.

The V call is TRBV19, the J call TRBJ1-1; maybe TRBD1 (5 bases). Trimming shortened V by 2 bases and J by 4 bases, and 14 bases separated the two germline ends. The CDR3 is 15 amino acids. Germline V gene sequence: CDR1 LNHDA, CDR2 SQIVND (reference sequence). The CDR3 DNA is TGTGCCAGTAGTATAAGAGATAGGGGAGGCACTGAAGCTTTCTTT. It encodes CASSIRDRGGTEAFF.

This clone was seen a single time. V and J are TRBV30 and TRBJ1-2; 9 bases fit TRBD1. V lost 7 bases to trimming and J lost 8 bases; unmatched junction nucleotides: 11. The CDR3 is 13 residues long. Per germline, CDR1 GTSNPN and CDR2 SVGIG (reference sequence). CDR3 in DNA: TGTGCCTTGAAGGGACAGGGAGGTTCAGGCTACACCTTC. Translating it yields CALKGQGGSGYTF.